The rows below give T cell receptor beta chains drawn from one sample of a study of blood T cell repertoires in COVID-19. Measured with immunoSEQ multiplex PCR; TCRdb has only the in-frame clones, and not every one. The sample carries about 300,000 clones, around 92% recorded once. The specimen sequenced was PBMCs or T cells enriched from blood (not recorded which). These receptors originate from a woman in her forties or fifties who had been exposed to COVID-19. Both conserved end residues are part of each CDR3. The order of the fields is J gene, D gene, V gene, clone size, CDR3 protein, CDR3 DNA. The D gene is left open where the match is weak. Clone size, where shown, is once, few, many, or a class for clones that have expanded.

TRBJ1-6	TRBD1	TRBV7-2	-	CASSSPDRVHNSPLHF	TGTGCCAGCAGCTCCCCCGACAGGGTCCATAATTCACCCCTCCACTTT
TRBJ1-4	-	TRBV5-5	-	CASSDTGTNEKLFF	TGTGCCAGCAGCGACACAGGAACTAATGAAAAACTGTTTTTT
TRBJ2-7	-	TRBV11-1	few	CASSLMRGTYEQYF	TGTGCCAGCAGCCTTATGCGGGGAACCTACGAGCAGTACTTC
TRBJ1-1	-	TRBV7-9	-	CASSLDRNTEAFF	TGTGCCAGCAGCCTAGACAGGAACACTGAAGCTTTCTTT
TRBJ2-1	TRBD2	TRBV7-6	-	CASSSGLAGSRGEQFF	TGTGCCAGCAGCTCAGGACTAGCGGGGAGCCGCGGTGAGCAGTTCTTC
TRBJ2-5	TRBD2	TRBV6-5	-	CASSLLAGGQETQYF	TGTGCCAGCAGTCTACTAGCGGGGGGGCAAGAGACCCAGTACTTC
TRBJ1-4	TRBD1	TRBV4-1	-	CASGHRGSTNEKLFF	TGCGCCAGCGGTCACAGGGGTTCGACTAATGAAAAACTGTTTTTT
TRBJ1-1	-	TRBV30	-	CAWSVRGSGTEAFF	TGTGCCTGGAGTGTTAGAGGGAGCGGCACTGAAGCTTTCTTT
TRBJ1-1	-	TRBV12-3/TRBV12-4	once	CASSPDSNTEAFF	TGTGCCAGCAGTCCTGACAGTAACACTGAAGCTTTCTTT
TRBJ1-2	TRBD1	TRBV9	few	CASSVDRGGGYGYTF	TGTGCCAGCAGCGTAGACAGGGGTGGAGGCTATGGCTACACCTTC
TRBJ1-5	-	TRBV28	-	CASSFTGRSHQPQHF	TGTGCCAGCAGTTTTACAGGGCGATCTCATCAGCCCCAGCATTTT
TRBJ1-6	-	TRBV7-2	-	CASSFPAGGGANSPLHF	TGTGCCAGCAGCTTCCCCGCGGGGGGAGGGGCGAATTCACCCCTCCACTTT
TRBJ1-1	-	TRBV5-1	-	CASSLRTANTEAFF	TGCGCCAGCAGCTTGCGGACAGCGAACACTGAAGCTTTCTTT
TRBJ1-2	-	TRBV13	-	CASSLERPRGGHNYGYTF	TGTGCCAGCAGCTTAGAGCGCCCTCGGGGGGGGCATAACTATGGCTACACCTTC